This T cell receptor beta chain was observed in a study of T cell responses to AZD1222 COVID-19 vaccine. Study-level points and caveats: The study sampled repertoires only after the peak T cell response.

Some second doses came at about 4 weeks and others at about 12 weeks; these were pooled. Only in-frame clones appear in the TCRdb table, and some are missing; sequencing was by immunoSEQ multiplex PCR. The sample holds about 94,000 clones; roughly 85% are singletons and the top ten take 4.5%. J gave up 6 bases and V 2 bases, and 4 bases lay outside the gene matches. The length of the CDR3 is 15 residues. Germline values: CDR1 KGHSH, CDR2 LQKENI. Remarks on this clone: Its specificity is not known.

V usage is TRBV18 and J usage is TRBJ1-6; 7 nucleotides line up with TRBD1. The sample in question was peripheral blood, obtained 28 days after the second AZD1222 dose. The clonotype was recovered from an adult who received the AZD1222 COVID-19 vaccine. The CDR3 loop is CASSPVPGGNSPLHF. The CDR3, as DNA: TGTGCCAGCTCACCAGTACCAGGGGGTAATTCACCCCTCCACTTT.